A single sample is the source of the 15 T cell receptor beta chains below, sequenced in a study of cytomegalovirus exposure and HLA in healthy donors. The study ran its PCR with 60 Vbeta and 13 Jbeta primers. This table comes from immunoSEQ multiplex PCR, and its TCRdb copy is limited to in-frame clones, with some not included. The table records 150,000 to 200,000 clones, under 85% of them present only once. The specimen was PBMCs. These receptor sequences come from a man over 45 in good health and CMV-seropositive.

The rearrangement uses TRBV2 and TRBJ2-3; D is unclear. Germline CDR1 SNHLY, CDR2 FYNNEI. The germline V and J ends were trimmed by 4 bases and 5 bases, with 7 bases remaining between them. CDR3 length equals 12 residues. The CDR3 here is CASSGPGDTQYF. The CDR3 coding sequence is TGTGCCAGCAGTGGGCCAGGAGATACGCAGTATTTT.

The V gene is TRBV10-2, the J gene TRBJ2-7; D call uncertain. Trimming pared 3 bases from V and 3 bases from J, leaving 12 bases between. CDR1 and CDR2 (germline): WSHSY, SAAADI. The CDR3 spans 14 residues. The CDR3 bases are TGCGCCAGCAGTGAATTCGTCGAGTTCTACGAGCAGTACTTC. Amino acid sequence: CASSEFVEFYEQYF.

The gene calls are TRBV6-1 and TRBJ2-7, with 11 bases that match TRBD2. Trimming cost V 6 bases and J 3 bases; bases outside gene matches: 1. From germline, CDR1 is MNHNS and CDR2 SASEGT. This CDR3 is 13 amino acids long. The CDR3 DNA sequence: TGTGCCAGCAGAACTAGCGGGGGCTACGAGCAGTACTTC. Translated, it gives CASRTSGGYEQYF.

The chain is built from TRBV7-9 and TRBJ1-2; 7 bases agree with TRBD1. The CDR3 consists of 17 residues. Germline lookup yields CDR1 SEHNR and CDR2 FQNEAQ (reference sequence). V lost 1 base to trimming and J lost 4 bases; unmatched junction nucleotides: 12. CDR3 sequence: CASSLVVTGSGSYGYTF. The CDR3 DNA follows: TGTGCCAGCAGCTTAGTTGTGACAGGGTCCGGAAGCTATGGCTACACCTTC.

This clone was seen a handful of times. The genes are TRBV5-8 and TRBJ2-3, with D possibly TRBD1 on 6 matching bases. The ends were cut back, 3 bases at V and 2 bases at J, with 13 bases in the middle. The CDR3 runs to 15 residues. Germline lookup yields CDR1 SGHTS and CDR2 YDEGEE. CDR3 DNA sequence: TGTGCCAGCAGCTCGAAAGACAGGTACACAGATACGCAGTATTTT. Protein product: CASSSKDRYTDTQYF. The full variable domain, its missing parts supplied by reference TRBV5-8 and TRBJ2-3, is EAGVTQSPTHLIKTRGQQATLRCSPISGHTSVYWYQQALGLGLQFLLWYDEGEERNRGNFPPRFSGRQFPNYSSELNVNALELEDSALYLCASSSKDRYTDTQYFGPGTRLTVL.

The chain employs TRBV25-1 and TRBJ2-7; 12 positions match TRBD2. This CDR3 is 15 amino acids long. In germline, CDR1 is MGHDK, CDR2 SYGVNS. The V gene end was trimmed by 1 base and the J gene end by 6 bases; junction bases not matched to a gene: 4. The CDR3 nucleotides read TGTGCCAGCAGTGAATTATCTAGCGGGGGGGTCGAGCAGTACTTC. The encoded protein is CASSELSSGGVEQYF.

The J gene is TRBJ1-1, the V gene TRBV5-1; a possible D gene is TRBD1 (6 bases). V lost 2 bases and J lost 1, with 12 bases in between. Per germline, CDR1 SGHRS and CDR2 YFSETQ. CDR3 size: 15 residues. This chain's CDR3 is CASSFRGGQNTEAFF. The CDR3 nucleotides are TGCGCCAGCAGCTTTCGCGGGGGGCAGAACACTGAAGCTTTCTTT.

V usage is TRBV18 and J usage is TRBJ2-7; possible D gene TRBD1, 5 bases. Trimming left V 2 bases short and J 6 bases short, with 14 bases between. CDR3 size: 14 residues. In germline, CDR1 is KGHSH, CDR2 LQKENI. DNA for the CDR3: TGTGCCAGCTCACCAATGAGGACATCTACCGAGCAGTACTTC. This sequence encodes CASSPMRTSTEQYF. The variable domain in full, completed from reference TRBV18 and TRBJ2-7, reads NAGVMQNPRHLVRRRGQEARLRCSPMKGHSHVYWYRQLPEEGLKFMVYLQKENIIDESGMPKERFSAEFPKEGPSILRIQQVVRGDSAAYFCASSPMRTSTEQYFGPGTRLTVT.

The CDR3 here is CSVAWRTGFDFEQFF. In DNA form, the CDR3 reads TGCAGCGTTGCATGGAGAACGGGGTTCGATTTTGAGCAGTTCTTC. J is TRBJ2-1 and V is TRBV29-1; the D gene is possibly TRBD2 (5 bases). Deletions cut 4 bases from V and 9 bases from J, with 22 bases between. Germline CDR1 SQVTM, CDR2 ANQGSEA. CDR3 length: 15 amino acids.

V is TRBV14 and J is TRBJ2-1, with TRBD2 matching 10 bases. In germline, CDR1 is SGHDN, CDR2 FVKESK. This CDR3 region has 16 residues. V lost 1 base and J lost 0; bases outside the gene matches: 0. CDR3 DNA sequence: TGTGCCAGCAGCCAAGCTAGCGGGAGCTCCTACAATGAGCAGTTCTTC. It specifies CASSQASGSSYNEQFF.

V is TRBV5-1 and J is TRBJ2-7; 10 nucleotides match TRBD1. After removal of 4 bases from V and 5 bases from J, the junction contained 6 bases not matched to a gene. Germline V gene lookup returns CDR1 SGHRS and CDR2 YFSETQ. The CDR3 extends over 14 amino acids. The CDR3 is CASSRTGGIDEQYF. DNA of the CDR3: TGCGCCAGCAGCCGGACAGGGGGGATTGACGAGCAGTACTTC.

The gene calls are TRBV30 and TRBJ1-6; D unresolved. Germline CDR1 reads GTSNPN; CDR2 reads SVGIG (reference sequence). The CDR3 consists of 14 residues. V was cut by 4 bases and J by 8 bases, with 15 bases left in between. The CDR3 protein is CAWTSGLSDSPLHF. CDR3 in DNA: TGTGCCTGGACTTCCGGGTTGTCGGATTCACCCCTCCACTTT.

The V gene is TRBV5-1, the J gene TRBJ1-4; D call uncertain. This CDR3 region has 14 residues. V lost 0 bases and J 1 base, leaving 4 bases between the germline ends. Germline V gives CDR1 SGHRS, CDR2 YFSETQ. The CDR3 DNA follows: TGCGCCAGCAGCTTGGCGGGAACTAATGAAAAACTGTTTTTT. Translation: CASSLAGTNEKLFF.

This sequence joins TRBV2 and TRBJ1-6, with D possibly being TRBD1 (6 bases). Trimming removed 5 bases at V and 6 bases at J, with 8 bases between. Germline values: CDR1 SNHLY, CDR2 FYNNEI. CDR3 length: 13 amino acids. The CDR3 DNA reads as TGTGCCAGCAGTCCAGGGGTTAATTCACCCCTCCACTTT. As protein: CASSPGVNSPLHF.

This clone showed up just a few times. The rearrangement uses TRBV7-3 and TRBJ2-1; TRBD1 is a possible D gene (5 bases). The CDR3 loop spans 13 amino acids. Germline CDR1 reads SGHTA; CDR2 reads FQGTGA. V dropped 1 base and J dropped 9 bases, with 10 bases sitting between them. This CDR3 is CASSLSRVGEQFF. The DNA of the CDR3 is TGTGCCAGCAGCTTAAGCAGGGTTGGTGAGCAGTTCTTC.